This T cell receptor beta chain was captured by sequencing in a study of blood T cell repertoires in COVID-19. Study context: Acute and convalescent COVID-19 samples came from the United States, Italy and Spain. T cells, B-cell-depleted T cells, or PBMCs supplied cDNA or gDNA.

In the authors' workflow: Amplification from reference gene primers served as the basis for estimated nucleated cell counts. The assay was immunoSEQ multiplex PCR, and TCRdb's table has in-frame clones only and misses some. D and trimming were read from the DNA, whereas the V and J calls and clone size are those reported in that table. The sample contains 90,000 or so clones, 84% of which appear only once. The V end lost 1 base, the J end lost 1 base, and 9 bases lay between the germline ends. CDR1 and CDR2 from the germline V gene are SEHNR and FQNEAQ (reference sequence). CDR3 size: 15 residues. The sequence came from a man aged 55 to 70 with acute or convalescent COVID-19. The V gene is TRBV7-9, the J gene TRBJ2-3, with a weak D call TRBD1 (5 bases). Sequencing was carried out using peripheral blood. The CDR3 sequence is CASSLGAQGTDTQYF. CDR3 sequence (DNA): TGTGCCAGCAGCTTAGGGGCACAGGGCACAGATACGCAGTATTTT.